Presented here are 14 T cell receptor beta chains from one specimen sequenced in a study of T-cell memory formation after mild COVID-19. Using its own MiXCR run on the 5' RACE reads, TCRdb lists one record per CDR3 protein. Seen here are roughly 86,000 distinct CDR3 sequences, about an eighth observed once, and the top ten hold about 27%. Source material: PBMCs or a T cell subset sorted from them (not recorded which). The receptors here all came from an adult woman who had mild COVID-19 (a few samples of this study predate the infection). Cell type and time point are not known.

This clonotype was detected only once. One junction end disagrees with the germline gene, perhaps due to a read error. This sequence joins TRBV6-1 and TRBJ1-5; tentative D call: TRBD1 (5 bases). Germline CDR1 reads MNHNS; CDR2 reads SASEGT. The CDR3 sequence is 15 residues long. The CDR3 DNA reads TGTGCCAGCAGTGAATTGGCAGGGACCAATCAGCCCAAGCATTTT. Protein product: CASSELAGTNQPKHF.

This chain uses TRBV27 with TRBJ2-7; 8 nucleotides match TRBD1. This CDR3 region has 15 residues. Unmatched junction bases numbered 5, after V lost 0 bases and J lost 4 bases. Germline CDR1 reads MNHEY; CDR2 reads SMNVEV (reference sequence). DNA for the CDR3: TGTGCCAGCAGTTTATCTGGACAGGGAACGTACGAGCAGTACTTC. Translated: CASSLSGQGTYEQYF.

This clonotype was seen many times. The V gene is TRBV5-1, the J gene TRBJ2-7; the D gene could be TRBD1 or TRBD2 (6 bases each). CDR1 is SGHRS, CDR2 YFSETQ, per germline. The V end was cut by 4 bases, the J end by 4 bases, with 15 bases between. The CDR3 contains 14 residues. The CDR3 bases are TGCGCCAGCAGCGCATGGGGGGCGGGGTACGAGCAGTACTTC. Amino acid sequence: CASSAWGAGYEQYF.

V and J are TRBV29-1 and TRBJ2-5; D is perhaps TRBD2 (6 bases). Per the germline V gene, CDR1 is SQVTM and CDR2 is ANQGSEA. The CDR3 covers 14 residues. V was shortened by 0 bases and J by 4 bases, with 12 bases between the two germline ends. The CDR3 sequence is CSVEDHGLLETQYF. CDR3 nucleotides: TGCAGCGTTGAAGATCATGGACTATTAGAGACCCAGTACTTC.

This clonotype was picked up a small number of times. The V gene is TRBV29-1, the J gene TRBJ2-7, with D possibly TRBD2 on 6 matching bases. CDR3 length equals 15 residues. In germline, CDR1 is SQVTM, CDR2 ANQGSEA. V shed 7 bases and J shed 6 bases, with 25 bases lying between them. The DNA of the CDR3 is TGCAGCGCCGCGGGATCGGCGGGATCAGAAGGCGAGCAGTACTTC. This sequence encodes CSAAGSAGSEGEQYF.

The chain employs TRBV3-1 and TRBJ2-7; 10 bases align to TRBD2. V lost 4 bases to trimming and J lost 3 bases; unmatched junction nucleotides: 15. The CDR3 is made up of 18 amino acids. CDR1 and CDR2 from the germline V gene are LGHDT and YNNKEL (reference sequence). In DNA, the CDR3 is TGTGCCAGCAGCCCCATCTGGACTAGCGGCTCACCTATCTACGAGCAGTACTTC. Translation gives CASSPIWTSGSPIYEQYF.

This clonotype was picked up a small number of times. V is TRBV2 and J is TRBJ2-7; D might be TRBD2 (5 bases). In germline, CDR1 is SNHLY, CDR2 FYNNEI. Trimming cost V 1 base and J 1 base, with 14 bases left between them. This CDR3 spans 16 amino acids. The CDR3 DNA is TGTGCCAGCAGTGAAGTCACCACGGGAATATCCTACGAGCAGTACTTC. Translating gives CASSEVTTGISYEQYF.

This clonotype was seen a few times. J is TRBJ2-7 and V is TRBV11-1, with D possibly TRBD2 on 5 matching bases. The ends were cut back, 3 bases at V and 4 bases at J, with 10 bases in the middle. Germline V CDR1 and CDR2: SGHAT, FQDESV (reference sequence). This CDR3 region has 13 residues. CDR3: CASSFGNIYEQYF. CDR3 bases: TGTGCCAGCAGCTTCGGGAACATTTACGAGCAGTACTTC.

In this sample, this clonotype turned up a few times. The CDR3 sequence: CASSLGSPYEQYF. CDR3 DNA sequence: TGTGCCAGCAGCTTGGGCAGTCCTTACGAGCAGTACTTC. The gene calls are TRBV5-6 and TRBJ2-7; no clear D gene. V was shortened by 0 bases and J by 4 bases, with 8 bases between the two germline ends. CDR1 and CDR2 (germline): SGHDT, YYEEEE. The CDR3 sequence is 13 residues long.

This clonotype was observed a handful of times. The CDR3 spells CASSMGKGAWTEAFF. The CDR3, as DNA: TGTGCCAGCAGTATGGGAAAGGGGGCATGGACTGAAGCTTTCTTT. V gene TRBV27 combines with J gene TRBJ1-1; 7 positions match TRBD1. This CDR3 comprises 15 residues. With V trimmed by 5 bases and J by 5 bases, 11 bases remained unmatched. Germline values: CDR1 MNHEY, CDR2 SMNVEV (reference sequence).

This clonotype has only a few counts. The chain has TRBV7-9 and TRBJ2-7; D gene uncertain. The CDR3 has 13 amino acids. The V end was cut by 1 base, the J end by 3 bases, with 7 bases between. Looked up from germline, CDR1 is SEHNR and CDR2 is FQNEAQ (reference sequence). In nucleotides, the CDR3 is TGTGCCAGCAGCTTAGGGGCGGTCTACGAGCAGTACTTC. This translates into CASSLGAVYEQYF. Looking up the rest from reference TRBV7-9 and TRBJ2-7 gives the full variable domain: DTGVSQNPRHKITKRGQNVTFRCDPISEHNRLYWYRQTLGQGPEFLTYFQNEAQLEKSRLLSDRFSAERPKGSFSTLEIQRTEQGDSAMYLCASSLGAVYEQYFGPGTRLTVT.

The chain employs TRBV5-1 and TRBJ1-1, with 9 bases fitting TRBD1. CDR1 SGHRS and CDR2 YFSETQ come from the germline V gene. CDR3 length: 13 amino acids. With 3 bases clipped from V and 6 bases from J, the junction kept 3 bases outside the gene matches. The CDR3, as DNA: TGCGCCAGCAGCTCGGACAGGGGTGCTGAAGCTTTCTTT. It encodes CASSSDRGAEAFF.

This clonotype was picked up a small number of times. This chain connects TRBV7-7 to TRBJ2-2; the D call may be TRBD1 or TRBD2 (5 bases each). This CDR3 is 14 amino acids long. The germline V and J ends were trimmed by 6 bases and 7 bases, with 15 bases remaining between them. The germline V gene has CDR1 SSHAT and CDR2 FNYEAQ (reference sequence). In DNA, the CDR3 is TGTGCCAGCAGAGAAAAGGGGCGGGTCGGGGAGCTGTTTTTT. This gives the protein CASREKGRVGELFF.

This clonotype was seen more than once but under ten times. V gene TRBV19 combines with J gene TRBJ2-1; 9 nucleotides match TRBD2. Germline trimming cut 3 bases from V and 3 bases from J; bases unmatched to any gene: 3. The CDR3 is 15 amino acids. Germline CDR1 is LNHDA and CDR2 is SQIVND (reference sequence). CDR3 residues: CASSIAGGLYNEQFF. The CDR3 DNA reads TGTGCCAGTAGTATTGCGGGGGGGCTCTACAATGAGCAGTTCTTC.